This T cell receptor beta chain came from a study of blood T cell repertoires in COVID-19 (dated by TCRdb to the early 2020s). With regard to the full study: Samples covering the acute and convalescent phases of COVID-19 were provided by collaborators in the United States, Italy and Spain. The prospective study material was composed of cDNA or gDNA derived from T cells, B-cell-depleted T cells, or PBMCs. The dataset comprised deeply sampled blood TCRbeta repertoires from subjects exposed to, actively infected with, or recovered from COVID-19. The repertoires were released in a freely available public database intended as a resource for research on the immune response to SARS-CoV-2. Samples were obtained from the ongoing ImmuneRACE study (first 160 participants) and from approximately 1,200 subjects provided by 6 global collaborators. Nearly every sample came with metadata listing a de-identified subject ID, COVID-19 status, age in years and sex. HLA class I and class II types, where available, came from metadata supplied by the sample provider rather than from assay-based typing. The research as a whole found: The quantity of clinical and demographic metadata differed by source and by participant and was supplied without curation.

The immunoSEQ Assay, a bias-controlled multiplex PCR, was used to amplify TCRbeta CDR3 regions from genomic DNA. The study's processing was this. Nucleated cell counts per sample were estimated from amplification of reference gene primers within the assay. To quantify the absolute abundance of each unique TCRbeta CDR3 rearrangement, sequence reads were collapsed and filtered. For each sample, productive Simpson clonality was calculated as the square root of Simpson's diversity index across productive rearrangements. TCRdb stores this immuneACCESS table with in-frame sequences only. Part of the clones is absent; in the studies checked, under half of the shortfall reflects unresolved V genes, and no reason is known for the rest. That table is the source of V, J and clone size, and D and trimming were worked out from the DNA. Here the sample has roughly 320,000 clones; roughly 90% occur a single time. About 4% of the sample comes from the top ten.

Remarks on this clone: Its recognized antigen is unknown. No clone much larger than this one lies a single base away; base qualities are absent.

The germline V gene (reference sequence) specifies LGHDT as CDR1 and YNNKEL as CDR2. From cysteine to phenylalanine, the CDR3 is 14 amino acids long. The kept DNA is CDR3 alone, 42 bases in frame from the first base. The junction shows trimming of 5 bases on V and 1 base on J, plus 9 bases between the germline ends. Participants in the prospective study were enrolled through a virtual design, were aged 18 to 89 years, and lived in about two dozen United States geographic areas. Cohort assignment in the prospective study relied on participant-reported clinical history from a screening survey and a study questionnaire. Exposed participants had been in contact with someone with a PCR-confirmed or clinician-diagnosed COVID-19 case within 2 weeks of study entry. Each participant in the prospective study had whole blood, serum and a nasopharyngeal or oropharyngeal swab collected by mobile phlebotomists. Participants in the prospective study had the option to provide additional blood draws and questionnaires over a roughly two-month period. Before DNA extraction, blood samples from the prospective study were shipped at room temperature or frozen.

Sequencing used PBMCs or T cells enriched from blood (not recorded which). This chain is built from TRBV3-1 (or the pseudogene TRBV3-2) and TRBJ1-3, and perhaps TRBD1 as D gene, on 5 matching bases. This TCR derives from a woman in her twenties or thirties who had been exposed to COVID-19. The CDR3 protein: CASSRPGSGNTIYF. The nucleotide sequence reads as follows: TGTGCCAGCAGCAGACCAGGGTCTGGAAACACCATATATTTT.